Below, 3 T cell receptor beta chains from the same sample are listed, as sequenced in a study of T cells in Graves' hyperthyroidism and ophthalmopathy. Using RNA transcripts as the source, TCR beta CDR3 regions were amplified. With the HTBI primer set, the TCR CDR3 went through a first round of RT-PCR. TCRdb re-derived calls from the multiplex PCR reads in MiXCR, one entry per CDR3 protein. The table has about 570,000 distinct CDR3 sequences, 46% seen once. Sequenced input: peripheral blood or thyroid tissue (not recorded which). These receptors were obtained from an adult woman with Graves' disease, either hyperthyroidism or ophthalmopathy (not recorded which).

Concerning this clonotype itself: This clone may be a read error of a much larger clone one base away. The CDR3 spells CASSEQGAFEAQYF. In nucleotides, the CDR3 is TGTGCCAGCAGTGAACAGGGGGCCTTTGAGGCCCAGTACTTC. The V call is TRBV6-1, the J call TRBJ2-5; 8 bases fit TRBD1. The germline CDR1 and CDR2 sequences are MNHNS and SASEGT. The CDR3 sequence is 14 residues long. V was pared by 2 bases and J by 9 bases, with 8 bases of the junction left unmatched.

This chain joins TRBV28 and TRBJ1-4; D perhaps matches TRBD1 (5 bases). The ends were cut back, 5 bases at V and 2 bases at J, with 12 bases in the middle. The CDR3 length is 15 residues. CDR1 and CDR2 (germline): MDHEN, SYDVKM. The CDR3 coding sequence is TGTGCCAGCAGTCCAAGTGGGGCCACTAATGAAAAACTGTTTTTT. Amino acids: CASSPSGATNEKLFF.

This clonotype has only a few counts. This chain joins TRBV7-9 and TRBJ1-6, with D unclear. V shed 5 bases and J shed 8 bases, with 19 bases lying between them. CDR1 SEHNR and CDR2 FQNEAQ come from the germline V gene (reference sequence). This CDR3 has 16 amino acids. CDR3 in amino acids: CASSASGRPEDSPLHF. The CDR3 DNA sequence: TGTGCCAGCAGCGCCAGTGGCCGACCAGAAGATTCACCCCTCCACTTT.